The T cell receptor (beta chain) described here comes from a study of blood T cell repertoires in COVID-19. The wider study: Some COVID-19 samples were acute and others convalescent; all came from the United States, Italy and Spain. PBMCs, B-cell-depleted T cells, or T cells were the source of the cDNA or gDNA that made up the material.

Seattle researchers signed up patients amid active infection and tracked them longitudinally. Original analysis: How many nucleated cells were present was estimated from reference gene primer amplification. The protocol was immunoSEQ multiplex PCR, while the TCRdb copy is restricted to in-frame clones and leaves out a portion. For V, J and clone size, that table is used; D and trimming come from the DNA. The sample lists around 160,000 clones, approximately 95% seen once, with roughly 2% in the top ten. Germline CDR1 SGHDN, CDR2 FVKESK. Trimming removed 4 bases from V and 6 bases from J, with 16 bases in between. CDR3 length: 14 residues.

Sequenced: peripheral blood. V usage is TRBV14 and J usage is TRBJ2-7; weak D call: TRBD1 (5 bases). The origin of this receptor is an older woman with COVID-19, enrolled during active disease. CDR3 sequence reads: CASSLTGPAGEQYF. DNA of the CDR3: TGTGCCAGCAGCCTAACAGGTCCTGCCGGCGAGCAGTACTTC.